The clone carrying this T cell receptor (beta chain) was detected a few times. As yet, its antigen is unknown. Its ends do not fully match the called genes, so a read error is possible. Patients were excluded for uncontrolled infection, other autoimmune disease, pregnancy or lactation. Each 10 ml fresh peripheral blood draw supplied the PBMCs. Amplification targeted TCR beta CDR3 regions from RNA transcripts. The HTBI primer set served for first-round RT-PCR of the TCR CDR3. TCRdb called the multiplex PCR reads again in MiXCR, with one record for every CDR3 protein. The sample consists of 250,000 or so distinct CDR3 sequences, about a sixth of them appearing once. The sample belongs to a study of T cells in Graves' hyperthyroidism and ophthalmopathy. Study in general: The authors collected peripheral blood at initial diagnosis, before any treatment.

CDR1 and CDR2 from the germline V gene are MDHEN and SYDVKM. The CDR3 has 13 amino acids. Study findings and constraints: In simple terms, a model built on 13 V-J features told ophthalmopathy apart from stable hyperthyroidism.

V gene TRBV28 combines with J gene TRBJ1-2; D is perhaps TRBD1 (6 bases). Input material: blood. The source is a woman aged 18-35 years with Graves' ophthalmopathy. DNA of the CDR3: TGCGCCAGTAAGAGCCGGACAGCCTATGGCTACGCCTTC. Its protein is CASKSRTAYGYAF.